This TCR beta chain derives from a study of blood T cell repertoires in COVID-19. For the study at large: Acute-phase and convalescent COVID-19 samples originated in the United States, Italy and Spain. From T cells, B-cell-depleted T cells, or PBMCs came the material, which was cDNA or gDNA.

Trimming left V 6 bases short and J 4 bases short, with 10 bases between. The CDR3 is 12 residues long. Looked up from germline, CDR1 is SGHNT and CDR2 is YENEEA. The method was immunoSEQ multiplex PCR; TCRdb's version includes in-frame clones alone and lacks a portion of them. The sample comprises about 350,000 clones, around nine tenths of which are singletons, and 1% rests with the top ten. Assignments of participants to cohorts depended upon their own reported clinical history. Each exposed participant met a COVID-19 case in the 2 weeks preceding study entry. The sample consisted of PBMCs or T cells enriched from blood (not recorded which). The TCR sequence derives from a woman in her 30s who had been exposed to COVID-19. The V and J genes are TRBV11-3 and TRBJ2-7; weak D call: TRBD1 (6 bases). The CDR3 region is CASRRTVYEQYF. In nucleotides, the CDR3 is TGTGCCAGCAGGCGGACAGTGTACGAGCAGTACTTC.